This TCR beta chain was recovered during a study of blood T cell repertoires in COVID-19. Study-wide context: T cells, B-cell-depleted T cells, or PBMCs supplied cDNA or gDNA.

There are 20 residues in the CDR3. V was clipped by 0 bases and J by 2 bases; unmatched bases: 12. Method: immunoSEQ multiplex PCR; TCRdb's copy keeps in-frame clones and lacks some. The profile shows approximately 300,000 clones, around 86% of them singletons. Allocation to cohorts depended on clinical history reported by the participants. The rearrangement uses TRBV5-3 and TRBJ2-3, with 13 bases aligning to TRBD2. TRBV5-3 carries the ORF label, with uncertain function. The receptor was isolated from a man aged 55 to 70 who had recovered from COVID-19. Input material: PBMCs or T cells enriched from blood (not recorded which). CDR3 region: CARSLGYTSGRAPFTDTQYF. CDR3 sequence (DNA): TGTGCCAGAAGCTTGGGTTACACTAGCGGGAGGGCCCCCTTCACAGATACGCAGTATTTT.